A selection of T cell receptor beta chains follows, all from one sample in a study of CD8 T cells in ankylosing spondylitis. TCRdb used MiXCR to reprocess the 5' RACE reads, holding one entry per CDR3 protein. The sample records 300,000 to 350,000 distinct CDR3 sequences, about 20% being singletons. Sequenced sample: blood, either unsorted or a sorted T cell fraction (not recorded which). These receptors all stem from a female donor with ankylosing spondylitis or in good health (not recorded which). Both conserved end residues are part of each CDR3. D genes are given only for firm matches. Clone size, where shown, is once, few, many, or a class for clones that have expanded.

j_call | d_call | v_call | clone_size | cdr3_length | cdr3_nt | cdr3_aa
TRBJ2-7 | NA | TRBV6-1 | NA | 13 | TGTGCCAGCAGTCGACAGCCTGGCTACGAGCAGTACTTC | CASSRQPGYEQYF
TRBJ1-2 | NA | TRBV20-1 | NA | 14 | TGCAGCACGGTCCGCCCTCGTGACGCCTATGGCTACACCTTC | CSTVRPRDAYGYTF
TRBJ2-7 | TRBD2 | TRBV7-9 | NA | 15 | TGTGCCAGCAGCTTAGGACTAGCGGGAGAAGGAGGGCAGTACTTC | CASSLGLAGEGGQYF
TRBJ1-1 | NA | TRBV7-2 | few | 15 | TGTGCCAGCAGCCCACGAATAGGGTCGAACACTGAAGCTTTCTTT | CASSPRIGSNTEAFF
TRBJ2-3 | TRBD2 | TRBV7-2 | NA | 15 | TGTGCCAGCAGCTTATTTGGACTAGAGGGAGATACGCAGTATTTT | CASSLFGLEGDTQYF
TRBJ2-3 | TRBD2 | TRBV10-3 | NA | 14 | TGTGCCATCAGTGCCAGCGGGAGTACAGATACGCAGTATTTT | CAISASGSTDTQYF
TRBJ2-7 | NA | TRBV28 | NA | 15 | TGTGCCAGCAGTTTCGACCCCGGGAGCACCTACGAGCAGTACTTC | CASSFDPGSTYEQYF
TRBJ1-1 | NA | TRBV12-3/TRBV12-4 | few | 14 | TGTGCCAGCAGTTTAGTATCTGTGAACACTGAAGCTTTCTTT | CASSLVSVNTEAFF
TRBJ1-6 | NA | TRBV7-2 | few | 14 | TGTGCCAGCAGCTTACGGAGGGATAATTCACCCCTCCACTTT | CASSLRRDNSPLHF
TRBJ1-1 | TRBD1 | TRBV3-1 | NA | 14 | TGTGCCAGCAGCGCGCGGGACAGAAACACTGAAGCTTTCTTT | CASSARDRNTEAFF
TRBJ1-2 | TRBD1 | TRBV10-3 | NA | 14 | TGTGCCATCAGTCCGGGACAGGGGTTTGGTGGCTACACCTTC | CAISPGQGFGGYTF
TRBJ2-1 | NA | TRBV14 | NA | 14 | TGTGCCAGCAGCCAGCGAAACAGGGAACCTGAGCAGTTCTTC | CASSQRNREPEQFF